The next 17 T cell receptor beta chains were all read from a single sample in a study of long-term antiretroviral therapy in people with HIV. Survey-level immunoSEQ v3.0 assays were run. Assay: immunoSEQ multiplex PCR; the TCRdb copy retains only in-frame clones and omits some. Of around 36,000 clones in the sample, approximately 75% are singletons; the top ten hold nearly 3.5%. The specimen was unsorted PBMCs, collected 3 years after starting antiretroviral therapy. The receptors come from a man between 45 and 60 years old with HIV.

The gene calls are TRBV7-6 and TRBJ1-2; D possibly corresponds to TRBD1 (6 bases). Looked up from germline, CDR1 is SGHVS and CDR2 is FNYEAQ. This CDR3 is built from 14 residues. V dropped 5 bases and J dropped 4 bases, with 14 bases sitting between them. The CDR3 DNA follows: TGTGCCAGCAGCCCCCAGACAGGACTCTATGGCTACACCTTC. Its protein is CASSPQTGLYGYTF. The whole variable domain, remainder taken from reference TRBV7-6 and TRBJ1-2, is GAGVSQSPRYKVTKRGQDVALRCDPISGHVSLYWYRQALGQGPEFLTYFNYEAQQDKSGLPNDRFSAERPEGSISTLTIQRTEQRDSAMYRCASSPQTGLYGYTFGSGTRLTVV.

The CDR3 region is CSVRTEGNQPQHF. Written as DNA, the CDR3 is TGCAGCGTTAGGACAGAAGGCAATCAGCCCCAGCATTTT. The J gene is TRBJ1-5, the V gene TRBV29-1; tentatively, D is TRBD1 (6 bases). Germline V CDR1 and CDR2: SQVTM, ANQGSEA. The CDR3 runs to 13 residues. The ends were cut back, 5 bases at V and 2 bases at J, with 10 bases in the middle.

The chain couples TRBV21-1 to TRBJ2-7; whether TRBD2, the table's D call, matches the DNA was not checked. TRBV21-1 is a recognized pseudogene. This CDR3 is built from 15 residues. As DNA, the CDR3 is TGTGCCAGCAGCGCTTGGGACTGGGAGATTTACGAGCAGTACTTC. Translation gives CASSAWDWEIYEQYF.

This clone was detected only a few times. The gene calls are TRBV9 and TRBJ1-3; TRBD1 agrees at 10 bases. Germline V lookup: CDR1 SGDLS, CDR2 YYNGEE. The CDR3 has 14 residues. After removal of 4 bases from V and 4 bases from J, the junction contained 2 bases not matched to a gene. The CDR3 spells CASSMTGGGNTIYF. DNA of the CDR3: TGTGCCAGCAGCATGACAGGGGGCGGAAACACCATATATTTT.

The genes are TRBV4-3 and TRBJ2-3; D is undetermined. The V end lost 1 base, the J end lost 0 bases, and 2 bases lay between the germline ends. The CDR3 totals 13 residues. CDR1 and CDR2 from the germline V gene are LGHNA and YSLEER. The chain's CDR3 is CASSQASTDTQYF. The CDR3 bases are TGCGCCAGCAGCCAAGCTAGCACAGATACGCAGTATTTT.

The genes are TRBV7-9 and TRBJ2-7, with 9 bases identical to TRBD1. The CDR3 has 15 residues. V dropped 5 bases and J dropped 4; count of bases not matched to a gene: 9. Germline V gene data show CDR1 as SEHNR and CDR2 as FQNEAQ (reference sequence). The CDR3 is CASSLGTGRGYEQYF. CDR3 coding DNA: TGTGCCAGCAGCCTCGGGACAGGGAGGGGATACGAGCAGTACTTC.

This CDR3 reads CASSLGLAGTNEQFF. The CDR3 DNA follows: TGTGCCAGCAGCTTAGGACTAGCGGGGACCAATGAGCAGTTCTTC. V is TRBV11-2 and J is TRBJ2-1; 11 nucleotides align to TRBD2. There are 15 residues in the CDR3. The V gene's germline CDR1 is SGHAT and CDR2 FQNNGV. V lost 1 base, J lost 6 bases, and 2 bases stayed unmatched.

The gene calls are TRBV7-2 and TRBJ1-5; a weak D match, TRBD1 (5 bases). V lost 6 bases and J 11 bases, leaving 17 bases between the germline ends. Germline loops: CDR1 SGHTA, CDR2 FQGNSA. CDR3 length equals 13 residues. The CDR3 DNA reads TGTGCCAGCAGTCTTAGGTCAGGGTTTACCCAGCATTTT. Protein sequence: CASSLRSGFTQHF.

The chain is built from TRBV10-1 and TRBJ2-7; 13 bases are a match to TRBD2. The CDR3 consists of 15 residues. CDR1 is WNHNN, CDR2 SYGVQD, per germline (reference sequence). J gave up 5 bases and V 6 bases, and 7 bases lay outside the gene matches. In DNA, the CDR3 is TGCGCCAGCAGAGACTCCGGACTAGCGGGGGACGAGCAGTACTTC. Encoded protein: CASRDSGLAGDEQYF.

The chain uses TRBV7-9 and TRBJ2-5, with a possible D match to TRBD2 (5 bases). This CDR3 contains 12 residues. Germline lookup yields CDR1 SEHNR and CDR2 FQNEAQ (reference sequence). V lost 1 base, J lost 11 bases, and 11 bases lay in between. The CDR3 DNA sequence: TGTGCCAGCAGCTTAGGGCCTGGGGAGCAGTACTTC. It is translated as CASSLGPGEQYF.

This clone appeared once. The chain recombines TRBV27 with TRBJ2-4, with D possibly being TRBD1 (6 bases). The CDR3 is 15 amino acids. Trimming left V 2 bases short and J 3 bases short, with 11 bases between. Germline CDR1 and CDR2: MNHEY and SMNVEV (reference sequence). The CDR3 sequence is CASSLTGLSKNIQYF. The DNA for the CDR3 is TGTGCCAGCAGTTTAACAGGGCTAAGCAAAAACATTCAGTACTTC.

The gene calls are TRBV28 and TRBJ2-7, with 9 bases fitting TRBD2. V was clipped by 10 bases and J by 3 bases; unmatched bases: 19. The CDR3 consists of 17 residues. Germline loops: CDR1 MDHEN, CDR2 SYDVKM. CDR3 region: CAITGRAGGQSYYEQYF. In DNA form, the CDR3 reads TGTGCCATCACCGGAAGAGCGGGGGGACAATCCTACTACGAGCAGTACTTC.

V is TRBV7-3 and J is TRBJ2-5; TRBD1 aligns across 7 bases. CDR1 SGHTA and CDR2 FQGTGA come from the germline V gene. The V and J ends lost 3 bases and 2 bases, in that order; junction bases with no gene match: 0. This CDR3 has 13 residues. The chain's CDR3 is CASSLGQQETQYF. The CDR3 coding sequence is TGTGCCAGCAGCTTGGGACAGCAAGAGACCCAGTACTTC.

The chain carries TRBV5-6 and TRBJ2-5; tentative D call: TRBD2 (5 bases). Trimming shortened V by 0 bases and J by 7 bases, and 10 bases separated the two germline ends. Looked up from germline, CDR1 is SGHDT and CDR2 is YYEEEE. This CDR3 spans 13 amino acids. As DNA, the CDR3 is TGTGCCAGCAGCTTGGTGGGAGATGGGACCCAGTACTTC. Translated, it gives CASSLVGDGTQYF. The full variable domain, completed using reference TRBV5-6 and TRBJ2-5, is DAGVTQSPTHLIKTRGQQVTLRCSPKSGHDTVSWYQQALGQGPQFIFQYYEEEERQRGNFPDRFSGHQFPNYSSELNVNALLLGDSALYLCASSLVGDGTQYFGPGTRLLVL.

This clone was seen more than once but under ten times. This rearrangement joins TRBV30 to TRBJ1-4; D call uncertain. The germline gives CDR1 GTSNPN, CDR2 SVGIG (reference sequence). The V gene lost 3 bases and the J gene lost 0 bases, with 11 bases spanning the gap. The CDR3 covers 15 residues. CDR3 protein: CAWSLMGATNEKLFF. CDR3 coding DNA: TGTGCCTGGAGCTTGATGGGTGCAACTAATGAAAAACTGTTTTTT.

The chain couples TRBV7-2 to TRBJ1-1, with D possibly matching TRBD1 (5 bases). Trimming removed 2 bases at V and 5 bases at J, with 18 bases between. The germline V gene encodes CDR1 SGHTA and CDR2 FQGNSA. The CDR3 loop spans 16 amino acids. The CDR3 DNA reads TGTGCCAGCAGCTTATTTGCCCAACGACAGATAACTGAAGCTTTCTTT. Its translation is CASSLFAQRQITEAFF.

The chain recombines TRBV20-1 with TRBJ2-7; unclear D gene. CDR1 is DFQATT, CDR2 SNEGSKA, per germline (reference sequence). The CDR3 consists of 11 residues. Trimming left V 7 bases short and J 3 bases short, with 10 bases between. The CDR3: CSVQDGYEQYF. CDR3 sequence (DNA): TGCAGTGTACAAGACGGCTACGAGCAGTACTTC.